This TCR beta chain was observed in a study of cytomegalovirus exposure and HLA in healthy donors. This clone was seen a single time. Antigen unknown. Study-level results: Some TCR beta chains (roughly 160 of them) were listed as cytomegalovirus-associated. Rare sequences made up most TCRs, while some public TCRs were found in many donors.

Sequenced by immunoSEQ multiplex PCR; TCRdb stores in-frame clones only, minus some. The sample contains some 180,000 clones, 86% of which appear only once. Separate from the roughly 720-subject first cohort was the roughly 130-subject validation cohort, to which the donors belonged. Between the trimmed V and J ends, which lost 1 base and 11 bases, there was a span of 12 bases. CDR3 size: 12 residues. The germline gives CDR1 SGHNT, CDR2 YENEEA. This chain connects TRBV11-3 to TRBJ2-7; D might be TRBD1 (6 bases). This sequence originates from a man aged 25 to 40 in good health and CMV-seropositive. Input material: PBMCs. CDR3 region: CASSLARGHKYF. The CDR3 coding sequence is TGTGCCAGCAGCTTAGCCAGGGGACACAAGTACTTC. Complete variable domain (other parts from reference TRBV11-3 and TRBJ2-7): EAGVVQSPRYKIIEKKQPVAFWCNPISGHNTLYWYLQNLGQGPELLIRYENEEAVDDSQLPKDRFSAERLKGVDSTLKIQPAELGDSAVYLCASSLARGHKYFGPGTRLTVT.